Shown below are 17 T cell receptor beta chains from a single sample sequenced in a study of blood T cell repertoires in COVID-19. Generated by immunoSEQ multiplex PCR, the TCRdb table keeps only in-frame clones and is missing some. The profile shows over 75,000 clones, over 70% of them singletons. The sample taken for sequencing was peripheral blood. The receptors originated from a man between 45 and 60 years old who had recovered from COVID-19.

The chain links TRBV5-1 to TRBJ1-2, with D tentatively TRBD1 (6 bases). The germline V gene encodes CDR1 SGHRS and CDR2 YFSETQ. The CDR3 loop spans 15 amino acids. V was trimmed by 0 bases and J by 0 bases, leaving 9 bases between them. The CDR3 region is CASSLEQGPNYGYTF. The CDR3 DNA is TGCGCCAGCAGCTTGGAACAGGGACCTAACTATGGCTACACCTTC.

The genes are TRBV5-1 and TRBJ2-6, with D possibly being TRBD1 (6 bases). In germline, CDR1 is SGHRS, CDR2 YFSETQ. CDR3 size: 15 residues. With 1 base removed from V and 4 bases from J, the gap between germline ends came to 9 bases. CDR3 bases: TGCGCCAGCAGCTTGTCAGGGGACGGGGCCAACGTCCTGACTTTC. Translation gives CASSLSGDGANVLTF.

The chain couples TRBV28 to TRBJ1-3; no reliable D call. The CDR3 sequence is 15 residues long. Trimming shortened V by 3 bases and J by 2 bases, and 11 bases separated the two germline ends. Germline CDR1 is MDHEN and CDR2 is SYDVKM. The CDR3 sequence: CASSLRPAAGNTIYF. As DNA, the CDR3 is TGTGCCAGCAGTTTGCGACCAGCGGCTGGAAACACCATATATTTT.

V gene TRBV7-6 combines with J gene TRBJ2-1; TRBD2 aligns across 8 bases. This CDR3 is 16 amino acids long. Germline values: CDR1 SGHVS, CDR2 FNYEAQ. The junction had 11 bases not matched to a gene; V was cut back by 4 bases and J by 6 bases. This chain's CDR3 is CASSSSGGAVGNEQFF. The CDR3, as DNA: TGTGCCAGCAGCTCATCCGGGGGGGCGGTGGGCAATGAGCAGTTCTTC.

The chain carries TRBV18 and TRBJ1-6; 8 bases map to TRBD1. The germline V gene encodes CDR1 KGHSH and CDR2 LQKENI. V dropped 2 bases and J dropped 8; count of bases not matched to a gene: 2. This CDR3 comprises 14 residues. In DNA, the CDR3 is TGTGCCAGCTCACCAGCACAGGGGGATTCACCCCTCCACTTT. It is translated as CASSPAQGDSPLHF.

Written as DNA, the CDR3 is TGTGCCAGCAGGAGTACGACAGGGGGGACCTATGGCTACACCTTC. Amino acid sequence: CASRSTTGGTYGYTF. The rearrangement uses TRBV6-5 and TRBJ1-2; the match to TRBD1 covers 9 bases. Germline V CDR1 and CDR2: MNHEY, SVGAGI. Trimming took 6 bases from V and 4 from J; bases not matched to a gene: 9. This CDR3 is built from 15 residues.

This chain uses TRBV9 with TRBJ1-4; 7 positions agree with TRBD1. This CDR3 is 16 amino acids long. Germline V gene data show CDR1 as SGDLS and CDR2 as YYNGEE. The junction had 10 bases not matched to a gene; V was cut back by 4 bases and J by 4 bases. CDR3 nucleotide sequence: TGTGCCAGCAGCTCGCCCGACTCAGGGGGTAATGAAAAACTGTTTTTT. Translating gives CASSSPDSGGNEKLFF.

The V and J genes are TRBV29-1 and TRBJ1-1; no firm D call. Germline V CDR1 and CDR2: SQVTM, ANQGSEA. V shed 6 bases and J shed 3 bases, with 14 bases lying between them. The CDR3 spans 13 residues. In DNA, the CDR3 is TGCAGCGTGGGCCCCGAGCGGTACACTGAAGCTTTCTTT. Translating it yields CSVGPERYTEAFF.

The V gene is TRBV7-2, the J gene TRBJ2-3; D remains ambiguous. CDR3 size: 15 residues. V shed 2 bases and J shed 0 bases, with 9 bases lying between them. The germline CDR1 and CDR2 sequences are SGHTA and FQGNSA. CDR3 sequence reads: CASSLNPGSTDTQYF. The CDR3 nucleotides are TGTGCCAGCAGCTTAAATCCGGGTAGCACAGATACGCAGTATTTT.

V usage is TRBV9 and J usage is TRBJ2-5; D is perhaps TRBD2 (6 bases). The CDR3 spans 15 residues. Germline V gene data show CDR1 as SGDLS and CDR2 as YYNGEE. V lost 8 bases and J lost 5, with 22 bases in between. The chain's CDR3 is CASYVGLRPGETQYF. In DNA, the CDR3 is TGTGCCAGTTACGTAGGACTACGACCGGGGGAGACCCAGTACTTC.

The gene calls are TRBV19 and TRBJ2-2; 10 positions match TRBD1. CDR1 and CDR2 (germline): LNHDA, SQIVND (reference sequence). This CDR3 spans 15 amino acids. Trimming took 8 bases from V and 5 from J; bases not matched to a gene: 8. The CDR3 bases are TGTGCCAGTGGCCAGACAGGGGGCGAAACCGGGGAGCTGTTTTTT. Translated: CASGQTGGETGELFF.

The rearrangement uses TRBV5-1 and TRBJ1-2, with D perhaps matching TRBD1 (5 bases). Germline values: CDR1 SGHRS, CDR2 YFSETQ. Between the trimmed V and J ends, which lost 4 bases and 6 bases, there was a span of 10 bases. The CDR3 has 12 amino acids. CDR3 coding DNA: TGCGCCAGCAGCGAGGACATGCATGGCTACACCTTC. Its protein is CASSEDMHGYTF.

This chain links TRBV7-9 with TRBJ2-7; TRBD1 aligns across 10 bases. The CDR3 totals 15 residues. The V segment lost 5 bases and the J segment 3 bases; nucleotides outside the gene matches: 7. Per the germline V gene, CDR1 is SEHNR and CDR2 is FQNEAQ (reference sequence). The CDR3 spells CASSPKGQGLYEQYF. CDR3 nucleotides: TGTGCCAGCAGCCCCAAGGGACAGGGGCTCTACGAGCAGTACTTC.

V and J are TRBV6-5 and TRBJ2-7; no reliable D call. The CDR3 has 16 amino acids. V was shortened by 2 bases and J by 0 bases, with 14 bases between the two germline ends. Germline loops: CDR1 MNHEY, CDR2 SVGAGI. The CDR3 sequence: CASSYTVIKSSYEQYF. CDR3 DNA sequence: TGTGCCAGCAGTTACACCGTAATTAAGAGCTCCTACGAGCAGTACTTC.

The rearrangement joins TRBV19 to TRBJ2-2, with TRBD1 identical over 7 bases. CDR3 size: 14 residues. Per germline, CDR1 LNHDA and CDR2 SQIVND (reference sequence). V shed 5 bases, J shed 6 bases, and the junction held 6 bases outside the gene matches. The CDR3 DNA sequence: TGTGCCAGTAGTGACAGGGAAATTGCCGGGGAGCTGTTTTTT. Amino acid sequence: CASSDREIAGELFF.

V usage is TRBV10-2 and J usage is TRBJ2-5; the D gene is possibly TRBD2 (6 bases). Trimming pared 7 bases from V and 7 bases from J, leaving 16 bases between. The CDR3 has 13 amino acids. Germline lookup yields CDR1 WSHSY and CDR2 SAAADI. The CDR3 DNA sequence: TGCGCCAGCAATTTGCAGGCGGAGGGGACCCAGTACTTC. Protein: CASNLQAEGTQYF.

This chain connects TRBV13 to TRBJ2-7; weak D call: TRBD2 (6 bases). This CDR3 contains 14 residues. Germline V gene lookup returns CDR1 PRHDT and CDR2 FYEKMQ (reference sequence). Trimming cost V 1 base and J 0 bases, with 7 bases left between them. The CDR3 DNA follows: TGTGCCAGCAGCTTAGCGCGGGGCTCCTACGAGCAGTACTTC. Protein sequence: CASSLARGSYEQYF.